This T cell receptor beta chain was sequenced in a study of OX40 agonist ivuxolimab in advanced cancers. The wider study: Patients were 82.7% male with ages about 20 to 79, mean 60.

Overall study findings and caveats: At 0.1 to 3.0 mg/kg, CD4+ and CD8+ blood T cells expanded clonally by week 6.

Repertoires were generated with immunoSEQ multiplex PCR, while TCRdb's copy carries only in-frame clones and drops some. The sample carries 75,000 to 80,000 clones, 85% to 95% recorded once. Notes on this clone: Its cognate antigen is unknown.

Germline CDR1 reads SGHTA; CDR2 reads FQGNSA. The V and J ends lost 1 base and 7 bases respectively, with 13 bases between them. This CDR3 has 14 residues. This receptor was obtained from an adult with an advanced solid tumor such as melanoma, head and neck, liver or kidney cancer. The input for sequencing was CD4+ or CD8+ T cells sorted from blood, taken in a trial of the OX40 agonist ivuxolimab. This chain joins TRBV7-2 and TRBJ1-2, with D possibly being TRBD1 (5 bases). The DNA for the CDR3 is TGTGCCAGCAGCTTAGTACTGGGGGATCCTGGCTACACCTTC. Translated: CASSLVLGDPGYTF.